This T cell receptor beta chain was documented in a study of CD8 T cells in ankylosing spondylitis. Whole-study results and caveats: The authors reported significant enrichment of disease-linked clones in matched ankylosing spondylitis synovial fluid. The disease-linked clones had a CD8+ phenotype and low blood frequencies.

In regard to this clonotype: The antigen is undetermined.

This CDR3 comprises 16 residues. The V and J ends lost 6 bases and 0 bases respectively, with 14 bases between them. 5'-RACE, quantitative and with molecular barcodes, yielded the TCR beta libraries. MiXCR, run by TCRdb on the 5' RACE reads, gives a single entry per CDR3 protein. The sample has 30,000 to 45,000 distinct CDR3 sequences, roughly 13% seen once. Sequenced material: synovial fluid, either unsorted or a sorted T cell fraction (not recorded which). This chain links TRBV12-3 or TRBV12-4 with TRBJ1-4, with D uncertain. The sequence was obtained from a male donor with ankylosing spondylitis. The CDR3 reads CASSLPGVSTNEKLFF. As DNA, the CDR3 is TGTGCCAGCAGCCTCCCCGGGGTGTCAACTAATGAAAAACTGTTTTTT.